This paragraph covers one TCR beta chain sequence. From germline, CDR1 is LNHDA and CDR2 SQIVND (reference sequence). Trimming removed 0 bases at V and 4 bases at J, with 9 bases between. The CDR3 contains 14 residues. Repertoires were generated with immunoSEQ multiplex PCR, while TCRdb's copy carries only in-frame clones and drops some. This repertoire shows around 46,000 clones, roughly 85% found once; its top ten account for approximately 32%. Seattle patients were enrolled while actively infected and followed longitudinally. This entry comes from a study of blood T cell repertoires in COVID-19. On the study more broadly: The United States, Italy and Spain supplied acute and convalescent COVID-19 samples. T cells, B-cell-depleted T cells, or PBMCs supplied cDNA or gDNA.

Source material: peripheral blood. The rearrangement joins TRBV19 to TRBJ2-5; no reliable D call. This TCR was sampled from a woman of 80 years or more with COVID-19, enrolled during active disease. CDR3 protein: CASSIDHGSETQYF. For the CDR3, the DNA is TGTGCCAGTAGTATAGATCACGGTTCAGAGACCCAGTACTTC.